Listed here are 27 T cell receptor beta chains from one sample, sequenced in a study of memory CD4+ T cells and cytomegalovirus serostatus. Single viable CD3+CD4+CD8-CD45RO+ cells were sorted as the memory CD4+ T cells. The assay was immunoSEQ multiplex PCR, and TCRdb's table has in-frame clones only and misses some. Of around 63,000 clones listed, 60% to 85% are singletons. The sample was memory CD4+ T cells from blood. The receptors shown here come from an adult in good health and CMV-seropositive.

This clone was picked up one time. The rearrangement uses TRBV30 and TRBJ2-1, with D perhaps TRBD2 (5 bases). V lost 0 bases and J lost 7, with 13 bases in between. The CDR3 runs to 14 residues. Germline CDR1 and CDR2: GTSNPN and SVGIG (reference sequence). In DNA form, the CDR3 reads TGTGCCTGGAGTGTCAGAGGGAGATCGAATGAGCAGTTCTTC. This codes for CAWSVRGRSNEQFF.

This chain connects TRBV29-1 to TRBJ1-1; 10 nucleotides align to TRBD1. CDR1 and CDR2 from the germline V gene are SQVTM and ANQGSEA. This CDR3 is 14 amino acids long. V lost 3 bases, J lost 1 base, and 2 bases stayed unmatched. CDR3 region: CSVDRTGGNTEAFF. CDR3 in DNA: TGCAGCGTTGATCGGACAGGGGGGAACACTGAAGCTTTCTTT. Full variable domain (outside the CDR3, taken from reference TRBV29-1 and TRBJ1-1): SAVISQKPSRDICQRGTSLTIQCQVDSQVTMMFWYRQQPGQSLTLIATANQGSEATYESGFVIDKFPISRPNLTFSTLTVSNMSPEDSSIYLCSVDRTGGNTEAFFGQGTRLTVV.

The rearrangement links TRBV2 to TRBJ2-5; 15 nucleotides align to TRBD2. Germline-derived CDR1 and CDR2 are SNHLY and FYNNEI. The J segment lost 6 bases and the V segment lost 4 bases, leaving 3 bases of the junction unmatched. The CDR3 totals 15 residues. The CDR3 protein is CASSGTSGGAKTQYF. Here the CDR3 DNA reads TGTGCCAGCAGTGGGACTAGCGGGGGGGCGAAGACCCAGTACTTC.

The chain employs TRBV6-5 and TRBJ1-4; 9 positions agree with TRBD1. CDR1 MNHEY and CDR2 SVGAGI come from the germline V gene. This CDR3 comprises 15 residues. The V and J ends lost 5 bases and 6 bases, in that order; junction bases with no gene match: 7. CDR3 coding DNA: TGTGCCAGCAGTCGGGACAGGGCCCCTGATGAAAAACTGTTTTTT. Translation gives CASSRDRAPDEKLFF.

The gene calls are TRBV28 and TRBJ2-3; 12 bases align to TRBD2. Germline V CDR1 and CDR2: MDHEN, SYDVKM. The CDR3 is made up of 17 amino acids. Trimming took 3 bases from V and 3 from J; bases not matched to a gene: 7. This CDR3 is CASSFYRLAGATDTQYF. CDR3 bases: TGTGCCAGCAGTTTTTATAGACTAGCGGGGGCGACAGATACGCAGTATTTT.

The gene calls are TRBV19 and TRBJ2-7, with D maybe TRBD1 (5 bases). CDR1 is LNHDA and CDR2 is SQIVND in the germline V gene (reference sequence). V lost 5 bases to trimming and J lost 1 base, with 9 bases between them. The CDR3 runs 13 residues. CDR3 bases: TGTGCCAGTAGTCAACAGGATTCCTACGAGCAGTACTTC. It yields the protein CASSQQDSYEQYF.

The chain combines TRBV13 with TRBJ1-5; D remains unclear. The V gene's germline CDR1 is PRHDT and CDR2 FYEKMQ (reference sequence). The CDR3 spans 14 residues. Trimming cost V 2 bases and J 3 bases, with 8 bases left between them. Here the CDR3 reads CASSLRGNNQPQHF. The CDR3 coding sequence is TGTGCCAGCAGCTTACGAGGAAACAATCAGCCCCAGCATTTT.

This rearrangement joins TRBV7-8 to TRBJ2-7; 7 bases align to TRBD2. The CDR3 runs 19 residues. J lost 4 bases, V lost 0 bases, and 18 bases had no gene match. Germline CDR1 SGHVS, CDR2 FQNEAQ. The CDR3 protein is CASSLAWGGVGITGYEQYF. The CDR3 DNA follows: TGTGCCAGCAGCTTAGCGTGGGGGGGTGTGGGAATTACGGGATACGAGCAGTACTTC.

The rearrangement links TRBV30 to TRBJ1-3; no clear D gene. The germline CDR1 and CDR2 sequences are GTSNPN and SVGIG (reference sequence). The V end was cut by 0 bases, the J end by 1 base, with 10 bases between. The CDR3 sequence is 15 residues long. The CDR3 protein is CAWSVPIQSGNTIYF. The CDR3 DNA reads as TGTGCCTGGAGTGTCCCGATTCAATCTGGAAACACCATATATTTT.

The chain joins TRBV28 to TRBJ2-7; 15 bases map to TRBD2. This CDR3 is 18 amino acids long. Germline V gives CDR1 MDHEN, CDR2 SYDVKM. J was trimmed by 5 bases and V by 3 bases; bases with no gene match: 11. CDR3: CASSFPLGTSGRRNEQYF. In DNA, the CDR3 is TGTGCCAGCAGTTTCCCGTTAGGGACTAGCGGGAGGCGAAACGAGCAGTACTTC.

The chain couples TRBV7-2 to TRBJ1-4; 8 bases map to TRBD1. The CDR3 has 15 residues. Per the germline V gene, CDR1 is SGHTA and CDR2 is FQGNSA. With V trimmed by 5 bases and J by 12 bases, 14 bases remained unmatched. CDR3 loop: CASSKGTGWMEELFF. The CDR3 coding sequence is TGTGCCAGCAGCAAGGGGACAGGCTGGATGGAAGAACTGTTTTTT.

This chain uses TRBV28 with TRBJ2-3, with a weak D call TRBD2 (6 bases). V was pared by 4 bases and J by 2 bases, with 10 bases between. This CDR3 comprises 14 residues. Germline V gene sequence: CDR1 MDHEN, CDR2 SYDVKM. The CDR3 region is CASSYAGITDTQYF. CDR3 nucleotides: TGTGCCAGCAGTTATGCGGGGATCACAGATACGCAGTATTTT.

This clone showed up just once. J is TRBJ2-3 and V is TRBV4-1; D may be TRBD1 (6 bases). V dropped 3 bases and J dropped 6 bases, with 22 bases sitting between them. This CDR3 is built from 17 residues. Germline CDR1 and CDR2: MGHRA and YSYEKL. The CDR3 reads CASSHRDMGLGRDTQYF. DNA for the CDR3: TGCGCCAGCAGCCACCGGGACATGGGGTTGGGAAGGGATACGCAGTATTTT.

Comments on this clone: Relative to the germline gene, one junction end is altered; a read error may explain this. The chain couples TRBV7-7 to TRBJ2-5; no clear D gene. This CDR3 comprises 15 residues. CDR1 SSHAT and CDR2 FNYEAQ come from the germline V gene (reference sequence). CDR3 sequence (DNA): TGTGCTAGCAGCTTGGGTTCAGAGCCGGGAGAGACCCAGTACTTC. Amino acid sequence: CASSLGSEPGETQYF.

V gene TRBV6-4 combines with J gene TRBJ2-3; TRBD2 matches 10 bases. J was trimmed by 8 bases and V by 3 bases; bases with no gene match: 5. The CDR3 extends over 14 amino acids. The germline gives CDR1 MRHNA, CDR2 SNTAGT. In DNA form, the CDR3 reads TGTGCCAGCAGTGAGGCTAGCGGGGGAGCTACGCAGTATTTT. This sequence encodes CASSEASGGATQYF.

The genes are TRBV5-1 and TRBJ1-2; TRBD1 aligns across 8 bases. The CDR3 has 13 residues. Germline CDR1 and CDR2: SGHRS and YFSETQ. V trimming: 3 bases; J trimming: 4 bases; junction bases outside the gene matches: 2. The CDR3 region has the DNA TGCGCCAGCAGCTCCGACAGGGGCTATGGCTACACCTTC. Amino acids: CASSSDRGYGYTF.

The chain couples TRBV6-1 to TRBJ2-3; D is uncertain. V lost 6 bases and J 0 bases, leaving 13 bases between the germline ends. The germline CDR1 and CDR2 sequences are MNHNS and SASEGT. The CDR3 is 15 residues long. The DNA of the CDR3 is TGTGCCAGCAGAGCAATAGATTCTAGCACAGATACGCAGTATTTT. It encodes CASRAIDSSTDTQYF.

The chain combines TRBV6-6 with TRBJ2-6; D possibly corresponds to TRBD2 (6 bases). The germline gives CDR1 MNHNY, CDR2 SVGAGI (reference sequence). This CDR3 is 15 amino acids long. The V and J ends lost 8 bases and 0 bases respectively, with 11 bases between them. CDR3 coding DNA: TGTGCCAGCTTCCGGGGGAGCTCTGGGGCCAACGTCCTGACTTTC. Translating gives CASFRGSSGANVLTF.

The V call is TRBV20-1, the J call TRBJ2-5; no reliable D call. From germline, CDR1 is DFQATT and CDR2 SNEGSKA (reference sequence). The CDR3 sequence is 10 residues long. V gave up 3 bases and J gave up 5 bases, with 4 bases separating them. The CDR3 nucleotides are TGCAGTGCTAGTGGGGAGACCCAGTACTTC. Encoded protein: CSASGETQYF.

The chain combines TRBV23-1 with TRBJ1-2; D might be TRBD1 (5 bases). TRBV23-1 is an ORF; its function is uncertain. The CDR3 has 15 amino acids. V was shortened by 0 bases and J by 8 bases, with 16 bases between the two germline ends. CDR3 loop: CASSQSRDPWEGYTF. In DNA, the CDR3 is TGCGCCAGCAGTCAATCGCGGGACCCCTGGGAAGGCTACACCTTC.

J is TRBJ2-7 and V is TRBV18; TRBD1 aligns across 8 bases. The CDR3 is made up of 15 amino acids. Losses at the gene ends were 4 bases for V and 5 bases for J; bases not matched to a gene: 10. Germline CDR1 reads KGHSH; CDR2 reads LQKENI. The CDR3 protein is CASSLSDRGSDEQYF. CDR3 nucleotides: TGTGCCAGCTCACTATCAGACAGGGGAAGCGACGAGCAGTACTTC.

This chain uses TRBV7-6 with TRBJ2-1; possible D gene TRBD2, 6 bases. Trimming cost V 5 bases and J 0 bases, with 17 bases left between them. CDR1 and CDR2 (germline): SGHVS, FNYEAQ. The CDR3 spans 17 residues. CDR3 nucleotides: TGTGCCAGCAGCCCCCGGGTTAGCGGTAGCTCCTACAATGAGCAGTTCTTC. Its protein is CASSPRVSGSSYNEQFF.

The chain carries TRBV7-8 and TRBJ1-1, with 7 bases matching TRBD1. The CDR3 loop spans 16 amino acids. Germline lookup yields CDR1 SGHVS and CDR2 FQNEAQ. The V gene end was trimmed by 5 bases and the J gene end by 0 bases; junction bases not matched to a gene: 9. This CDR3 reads CASSRAGDSLNTEAFF. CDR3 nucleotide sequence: TGTGCCAGCAGCCGGGCCGGGGACAGCTTGAACACTGAAGCTTTCTTT.

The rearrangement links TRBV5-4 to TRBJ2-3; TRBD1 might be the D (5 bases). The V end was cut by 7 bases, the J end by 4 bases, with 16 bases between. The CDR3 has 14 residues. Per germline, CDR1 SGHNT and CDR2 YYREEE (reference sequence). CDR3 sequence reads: CASADSRVSDTQYF. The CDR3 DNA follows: TGTGCCAGCGCCGACAGCCGAGTCTCAGATACGCAGTATTTT.

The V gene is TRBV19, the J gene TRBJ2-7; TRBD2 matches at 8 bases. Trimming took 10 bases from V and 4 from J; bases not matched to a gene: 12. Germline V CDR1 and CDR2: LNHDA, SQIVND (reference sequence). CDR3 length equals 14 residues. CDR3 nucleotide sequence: TGTGCCACTCGCCCGGGAGGGGGGGCTTACGAGCAGTACTTC. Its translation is CATRPGGGAYEQYF.

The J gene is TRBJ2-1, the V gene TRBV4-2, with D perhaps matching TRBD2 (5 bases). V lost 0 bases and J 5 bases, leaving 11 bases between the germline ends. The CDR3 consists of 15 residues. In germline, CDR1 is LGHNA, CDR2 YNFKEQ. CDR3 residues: CASSQDRTRDNEQFF. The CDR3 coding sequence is TGTGCCAGCAGCCAAGATAGGACTCGGGACAATGAGCAGTTCTTC.

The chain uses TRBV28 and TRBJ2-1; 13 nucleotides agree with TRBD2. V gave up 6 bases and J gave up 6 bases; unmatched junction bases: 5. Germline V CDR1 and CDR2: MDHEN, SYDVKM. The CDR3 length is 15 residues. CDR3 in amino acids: CASSATSGGRNEQFF. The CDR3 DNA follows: TGTGCCAGCAGCGCGACTAGCGGGGGGCGCAATGAGCAGTTCTTC. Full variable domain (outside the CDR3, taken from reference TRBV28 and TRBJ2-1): DVKVTQSSRYLVKRTGEKVFLECVQDMDHENMFWYRQDPGLGLRLIYFSYDVKMKEKGDIPEGYSVSREKKERFSLILESASTNQTSMYLCASSATSGGRNEQFFGPGTRLTVL.